This T cell receptor beta chain derives from a study of tumor-infiltrating lymphocytes in localized non-small cell lung cancer. Broader study findings: Technical variation could not be separated from intratumor heterogeneity here. TCR sequencing covered a subset of patients with enough tissue. TCRbeta sequencing showed higher T cell infiltration in tumors than uninvolved lung.

This clone was seen once. As yet, its antigen is unknown. Here immunoSEQ multiplex PCR was the method, and the copy in TCRdb shows in-frame clones only, minus some. This sample has fewer than 20,000 clones, with 70% to 75% found just once. The receptor was derived from a human donor with non-small cell lung cancer. The sequenced sample was lung tumor tissue.

CDR3 in DNA: TGTGCCAGCAGTGATGACAGGCGAGACACTGAAGCTTTCTTT. Translated: CASSDDRRDTEAFF. The V gene is TRBV6-1, the J gene TRBJ1-1; D might be TRBD1 (6 bases). Trimming took off 3 bases at V and 3 bases at J, with 11 bases between the two ends. Germline-derived CDR1 and CDR2 are MNHNS and SASEGT. The CDR3 covers 14 residues.